The next 30 T cell receptor beta chains were all read from a single sample in a study of identical twins. MiXCR was run by TCRdb on the 5' RACE reads, yielding one entry per CDR3 protein. Among under 450,000 distinct CDR3 sequences listed, around 20% were seen once. Material: naive T cells sorted from blood. The source of these receptors is a man aged 45-65 years in good health.

The chain couples TRBV5-1 to TRBJ2-1, with 7 bases matching TRBD1. Germline V lookup: CDR1 SGHRS, CDR2 YFSETQ. The CDR3 consists of 16 residues. J was trimmed by 4 bases and V by 0 bases; bases with no gene match: 7. CDR3 sequence reads: CASSLVAGTVYNEQFF. CDR3 in DNA: TGCGCCAGCAGCTTGGTCGCAGGGACAGTATACAATGAGCAGTTCTTC.

This clonotype was seen only a few times. The chain recombines TRBV11-2 with TRBJ2-7; 14 bases are a match to TRBD2. Germline V gene lookup returns CDR1 SGHAT and CDR2 FQNNGV. Trimming cost V 1 base and J 6 bases; bases outside gene matches: 11. The CDR3 consists of 18 residues. This CDR3 is CASSLVQGLAGGTSEQYF. The CDR3 nucleotides are TGTGCCAGCAGCTTAGTACAAGGACTAGCGGGAGGAACCTCCGAGCAGTACTTC.

The chain carries TRBV9 and TRBJ2-3; 7 bases agree with TRBD2. CDR1 SGDLS and CDR2 YYNGEE come from the germline V gene. With 3 bases clipped from V and 4 bases from J, the junction kept 11 bases outside the gene matches. This CDR3 is 16 amino acids long. CDR3 residues: CASSARAGSSADTQYF. The CDR3 nucleotides read TGTGCCAGCAGCGCCCGAGCGGGGTCTAGCGCAGATACGCAGTATTTT.

J is TRBJ2-2 and V is TRBV5-1, with a tentative D call TRBD1 (6 bases). The germline gives CDR1 SGHRS, CDR2 YFSETQ. This CDR3 has 15 amino acids. V shed 2 bases and J shed 3 bases, with 11 bases lying between them. The CDR3 protein is CASSFGDKYTGELFF. The CDR3 DNA reads as TGCGCCAGCAGCTTTGGGGACAAATACACCGGGGAGCTGTTTTTT.

This clonotype was found a few times. The chain couples TRBV28 to TRBJ2-1; D is undetermined. V was shortened by 0 bases and J by 4 bases, with 7 bases between the two germline ends. The germline V gene has CDR1 MDHEN and CDR2 SYDVKM. The CDR3 consists of 14 residues. The CDR3 bases are TGTGCCAGCAGTTTATGGCAGGATTACAATGAGCAGTTCTTC. It encodes CASSLWQDYNEQFF. The whole variable domain, remainder taken from reference TRBV28 and TRBJ2-1, is DVKVTQSSRYLVKRTGEKVFLECVQDMDHENMFWYRQDPGLGLRLIYFSYDVKMKEKGDIPEGYSVSREKKERFSLILESASTNQTSMYLCASSLWQDYNEQFFGPGTRLTVL.

This clonotype was detected many times. This chain uses TRBV12-3 or TRBV12-4 with TRBJ2-1, with TRBD2 identical over 9 bases. J lost 1 base, V lost 4 bases, and 2 bases had no gene match. This CDR3 has 15 amino acids. The CDR3 DNA reads TGTGCCAGCAGTTCCCTAGCGGGGTCCTACAATGAGCAGTTCTTC. The encoded protein is CASSSLAGSYNEQFF.

This chain joins TRBV4-3 and TRBJ2-1, with 9 bases identical to TRBD2. V trimming: 1 base; J trimming: 7 bases; junction bases outside the gene matches: 5. The CDR3 is 15 amino acids. In germline, CDR1 is LGHNA, CDR2 YSLEER. The chain's CDR3 is CASSQGLAVMNEQFF. The CDR3 nucleotides are TGCGCCAGCAGCCAAGGACTAGCGGTTATGAATGAGCAGTTCTTC.

The chain has TRBV5-1 and TRBJ1-2; no clear D. Germline V CDR1 and CDR2: SGHRS, YFSETQ. This CDR3 is 14 amino acids long. V dropped 0 bases and J dropped 12 bases, with 18 bases sitting between them. The CDR3 nucleotides are TGCGCCAGCAGCTTGGATCCTGTCGGGGAGCCCCACACCTTC. Residues: CASSLDPVGEPHTF.

The CDR3 coding sequence is TGTGCCAGCAGCTTATCCCCGGCAGATACGCAGTATTTT. As protein: CASSLSPADTQYF. The V and J genes are TRBV11-2 and TRBJ2-3; D unclear. The CDR3 length is 13 residues. The germline CDR1 and CDR2 sequences are SGHAT and FQNNGV. With 2 bases removed from V and 4 bases from J, the gap between germline ends came to 7 bases. Using reference TRBV11-2 and TRBJ2-3 for the parts outside the CDR3, the full variable domain is EAGVAQSPRYKIIEKRQSVAFWCNPISGHATLYWYQQILGQGPKLLIQFQNNGVVDDSQLPKDRFSAERLKGVDSTLKIQPAKLEDSAVYLCASSLSPADTQYFGPGTRLTVL.

The chain employs TRBV27 and TRBJ2-5, with D perhaps TRBD2 (6 bases). This CDR3 has 14 amino acids. In germline, CDR1 is MNHEY, CDR2 SMNVEV (reference sequence). Trimming cost V 5 bases and J 2 bases, with 12 bases left between them. CDR3 bases: TGTGCCAGCAGTCGCACTGGGGGGCAAGAGACCCAGTACTTC. This translates into CASSRTGGQETQYF.

This clonotype came up a few times. This chain uses TRBV5-1 with TRBJ2-7, with D possibly TRBD1 on 6 matching bases. The germline V and J ends were trimmed by 3 bases and 2 bases, with 12 bases remaining between them. The germline gives CDR1 SGHRS, CDR2 YFSETQ. The CDR3 has 14 residues. CDR3 in DNA: TGCGCCAGCAGCTCAAGCGGACAGACCTACGAGCAGTACTTC. It is translated as CASSSSGQTYEQYF.

The chain links TRBV5-1 to TRBJ1-2; D may be TRBD1 (5 bases). Between the trimmed V and J ends, which lost 0 bases and 6 bases, there was a span of 15 bases. The CDR3 runs 15 residues. Germline V gene data show CDR1 as SGHRS and CDR2 as YFSETQ. The CDR3 reads CASSLGRGALNGYTF. CDR3 DNA sequence: TGCGCCAGCAGCTTGGGAAGGGGCGCTTTGAATGGCTACACCTTC.

The sample holds many counts of this clonotype. J is TRBJ2-1 and V is TRBV28; 11 nucleotides line up with TRBD2. The CDR3 covers 15 residues. Germline V gene lookup returns CDR1 MDHEN and CDR2 SYDVKM. The V gene end was trimmed by 5 bases and the J gene end by 7 bases; junction bases not matched to a gene: 7. Written as DNA, the CDR3 is TGTGCCAGCAGTGACAGAGGGACTAGCGGTAATGAGCAGTTCTTC. As protein: CASSDRGTSGNEQFF.

The table lists this clonotype with many counts. The chain has TRBV29-1 and TRBJ2-7; D possibly uses TRBD1 or TRBD2 (5 bases each). V lost 5 bases and J 0 bases, leaving 8 bases between the germline ends. Germline values: CDR1 SQVTM, CDR2 ANQGSEA. This CDR3 contains 12 residues. CDR3 residues: CSVSGPSYEQYF. In DNA, the CDR3 is TGCAGCGTTTCGGGGCCCTCCTACGAGCAGTACTTC.

In this sample, this clonotype turned up many times. The CDR3 region has the DNA TGCAGTGCTAGAGGAGACGCGGACGGCATTCAGTACTTC. It codes for CSARGDADGIQYF. The chain employs TRBV20-1 and TRBJ2-4; D ambiguous. The germline V gene encodes CDR1 DFQATT and CDR2 SNEGSKA (reference sequence). V was pared by 1 base and J by 9 bases, with 13 bases between. This CDR3 region has 13 residues.

This clonotype was detected a few times. J is TRBJ2-7 and V is TRBV20-1, with D possibly matching TRBD2 (6 bases). CDR3 length: 12 amino acids. Trimming removed 6 bases at V and 2 bases at J, with 11 bases between. Germline V gene sequence: CDR1 DFQATT, CDR2 SNEGSKA (reference sequence). CDR3 region: CSALRTTYEQYF. CDR3 nucleotide sequence: TGCAGTGCCCTGAGGACTACCTACGAGCAGTACTTC.

In this sample, this clonotype turned up many times. In nucleotides, the CDR3 is TGTGCCAGCAGAATAGGTGCCGGGGAGCTGTTTTTT. Encoded protein: CASRIGAGELFF. The V gene is TRBV28, the J gene TRBJ2-2; D call uncertain. Trimming shortened V by 6 bases and J by 6 bases, and 8 bases separated the two germline ends. This CDR3 has 12 residues. Germline CDR1 reads MDHEN; CDR2 reads SYDVKM.

The table lists this clonotype with many counts. This chain joins TRBV20-1 and TRBJ2-3; the D gene is possibly TRBD1 (6 bases). The CDR3 is 12 residues long. V gave up 4 bases and J gave up 4 bases, with 9 bases separating them. Per the germline V gene, CDR1 is DFQATT and CDR2 is SNEGSKA (reference sequence). CDR3: CSATRGPDTQYF. The CDR3 coding sequence is TGCAGTGCTACCAGGGGCCCAGATACGCAGTATTTT.

The CDR3, as DNA: TGTGCCAGCAGCCGAGGACTAGCGGTCTACGAGCAGTACTTC. Its translation: CASSRGLAVYEQYF. V and J are TRBV6-2 or TRBV6-3 and TRBJ2-7, with 10 positions matching TRBD2. The CDR3 contains 14 residues. J gave up 3 bases and V 6 bases, and 5 bases lay outside the gene matches. Per germline, CDR1 MNHEY and CDR2 SVGEGT.

This clonotype was counted at least ten times. V and J are TRBV4-1 and TRBJ1-2; 9 nucleotides align to TRBD1. Looked up from germline, CDR1 is MGHRA and CDR2 is YSYEKL. The CDR3 contains 13 residues. Germline trimming cut 1 base from V and 6 bases from J; bases unmatched to any gene: 0. The CDR3 nucleotides are TGCGCCAGCAGCCAAGGGACAGGGGATGGCTACACCTTC. Its translation: CASSQGTGDGYTF.

This clonotype was picked up many times. The chain carries TRBV4-3 and TRBJ2-1; possible D gene TRBD2, 5 bases. The V gene lost 0 bases and the J gene lost 4 bases, with 16 bases spanning the gap. Germline V lookup: CDR1 LGHNA, CDR2 YSLEER. The CDR3 is made up of 17 amino acids. CDR3 in amino acids: CASSQDKFEGEYNEQFF. The CDR3 bases are TGCGCCAGCAGCCAAGATAAATTCGAGGGAGAGTACAATGAGCAGTTCTTC.

V gene TRBV20-1 combines with J gene TRBJ2-5; 11 nucleotides line up with TRBD1. Germline values: CDR1 DFQATT, CDR2 SNEGSKA (reference sequence). The CDR3 has 14 amino acids. The V gene end was trimmed by 7 bases and the J gene end by 5 bases; junction bases not matched to a gene: 9. CDR3 DNA sequence: TGCAGTGGTCCGGACAGGGGGCTTGGGGAGACCCAGTACTTC. Amino acid sequence: CSGPDRGLGETQYF.

V is TRBV5-5 and J is TRBJ2-7; 14 bases line up with TRBD2. V trimming: 3 bases; J trimming: 4 bases; junction bases outside the gene matches: 3. The CDR3 length is 15 residues. Germline V gives CDR1 SGHKS, CDR2 YYEKEE (reference sequence). This chain's CDR3 is CASSYGLAGGYEQYF. CDR3 sequence (DNA): TGTGCCAGCAGCTACGGACTAGCGGGAGGTTACGAGCAGTACTTC. The whole variable domain, remainder taken from reference TRBV5-5 and TRBJ2-7, is DAGVTQSPTHLIKTRGQQVTLRCSPISGHKSVSWYQQVLGQGPQFIFQYYEKEERGRGNFPDRFSARQFPNYSSELNVNALLLGDSALYLCASSYGLAGGYEQYFGPGTRLTVT.

This clonotype was found a few times. This sequence joins TRBV6-5 and TRBJ2-2, with a weak D call TRBD1 (6 bases). Germline V gives CDR1 MNHEY, CDR2 SVGAGI. Trimming took 0 bases from V and 0 from J, leaving 8 bases between them. CDR3 length: 16 residues. The CDR3 nucleotides read TGTGCCAGCAGTTACTCCCGGACAGCGAACACCGGGGAGCTGTTTTTT. It translates to CASSYSRTANTGELFF.

This clonotype was seen repeatedly, ten times or more. V usage is TRBV20-1 and J usage is TRBJ2-1, with 8 positions matching TRBD2. The CDR3 is 15 residues long. Trimming at V came to 1 base and at J to 4 bases, leaving 6 bases not matched to a gene. The germline gives CDR1 DFQATT, CDR2 SNEGSKA (reference sequence). The DNA of the CDR3 is TGCAGTGCTAGAGGACCCGGCGGGAGGTACAATGAGCAGTTCTTC. Its protein product is CSARGPGGRYNEQFF.

This clonotype was recorded a few times. This sequence joins TRBV10-3 and TRBJ1-2, with D possibly matching TRBD1 (6 bases). There are 14 residues in the CDR3. Between the trimmed V and J ends, which lost 3 bases and 4 bases, there was a span of 12 bases. Germline V gene sequence: CDR1 ENHRY, CDR2 SYGVKD. This CDR3 reads CAISDPRRGYGYTF. DNA of the CDR3: TGTGCCATCAGTGATCCACGCAGGGGCTATGGCTACACCTTC.

The rearrangement uses TRBV7-8 and TRBJ2-3, with TRBD2 matching 10 bases. Germline CDR1 and CDR2: SGHVS and FQNEAQ. J gave up 1 base and V 4 bases, and 5 bases lay outside the gene matches. This CDR3 has 16 amino acids. CDR3 DNA: TGTGCCAGCAGCTCATACACTAGCGGGGGCACAGATACGCAGTATTTT. Protein: CASSSYTSGGTDTQYF.

This clonotype showed up just a few times. V usage is TRBV28 and J usage is TRBJ2-2, with a possible D match to TRBD2 (6 bases). The CDR3 has 16 amino acids. CDR1 is MDHEN and CDR2 is SYDVKM in the germline V gene. V was pared by 2 bases and J by 0 bases, with 10 bases between. The CDR3 loop is CASSLGTRTNTGELFF. For the CDR3, the DNA is TGTGCCAGCAGTTTAGGGACTCGTACGAACACCGGGGAGCTGTTTTTT.

This clonotype was picked up many times. The rearrangement uses TRBV9 and TRBJ2-7; tentatively, D is TRBD2 (5 bases). The V gene's germline CDR1 is SGDLS and CDR2 YYNGEE. The germline V and J ends were trimmed by 8 bases and 5 bases, with 17 bases remaining between them. This CDR3 is 13 amino acids long. CDR3 loop: CASSPGTLHEQYF. CDR3 DNA sequence: TGTGCCAGTTCACCGGGAACCCTCCACGAGCAGTACTTC. The variable domain in full, with the rest retrieved from reference TRBV9 and TRBJ2-7, is DSGVTQTPKHLITATGQRVTLRCSPRSGDLSVYWYQQSLDQGLQFLIQYYNGEERAKGNILERFSAQQFPDLHSELNLSSLELGDSALYFCASSPGTLHEQYFGPGTRLTVT.

The rearrangement uses TRBV7-9 and TRBJ1-1; no clear D. There are 14 residues in the CDR3. Germline V lookup: CDR1 SEHNR, CDR2 FQNEAQ (reference sequence). The germline V and J ends were trimmed by 2 bases and 4 bases, with 11 bases remaining between them. CDR3 nucleotides: TGTGCCAGCAGCTTACAGGCATCTAGCACTGAAGCTTTCTTT. Its protein product is CASSLQASSTEAFF.